The clone carrying this T cell receptor beta chain was found once. Its antigen is not known. This sample was included in a study of cytomegalovirus exposure and HLA in healthy donors. Study results and caveats: The authors enumerated under 200 TCR beta chains as linked to cytomegalovirus.

In nominal health when sampled, donors likely had unrecorded immune exposures nonetheless. V lost 4 bases and J lost 7; bases outside the gene matches: 15. From germline, CDR1 is SGHRS and CDR2 YFSETQ. The length of the CDR3 is 16 residues. The PCR used 60 Vbeta and 13 Jbeta primers. Data came from immunoSEQ multiplex PCR; TCRdb stores just in-frame clones and leaves some out. The profile shows roughly 140,000 clones, around 82% of them singletons. The chain uses TRBV5-1 and TRBJ1-2; 8 bases fit TRBD1. Sequencing was performed on PBMCs. The sequence was collected from a young woman in good health and CMV-seropositive. CDR3 in amino acids: CASSPQNRQGAGGYTF. DNA for the CDR3: TGCGCCAGCAGCCCCCAAAATCGTCAGGGGGCAGGTGGCTACACCTTC.